This TCR beta chain stems from a study of lymphopenia after photon versus proton radiotherapy. Germline V gene data show CDR1 as LNHNV and CDR2 as YYDKDF (reference sequence). This CDR3 has 16 amino acids. J lost 5 bases, V lost 2 bases, and 8 bases had no gene match. This table comes from immunoSEQ multiplex PCR, and its TCRdb copy is limited to in-frame clones, with some not included. Altogether roughly 57,000 clones are present, about four fifths being singletons, with the ten largest covering 25% to 35%. This sample comprised peripheral blood, obtained from a patient treated with photon-based radiotherapy. The chain recombines TRBV15 with TRBJ2-3; 9 positions agree with TRBD1. The origin of this receptor is a man aged 50-59 years with gastric cancer. Written as DNA, the CDR3 is TGTGCCACCAGCAGACGCACAGGGGGCTGGGGAGATACGCAGTATTTT. This gives the protein CATSRRTGGWGDTQYF. Supplemented by reference TRBV15 and TRBJ2-3, the full variable domain reads DAMVIQNPRYQVTQFGKPVTLSCSQTLNHNVMYWYQQKSSQAPKLLFHYYDKDFNNEADTPDNFQSRRPNTSFCFLDIRSPGLGDTAMYLCATSRRTGGWGDTQYFGPGTRLTVL.